These 15 T cell receptor beta chains originate from one sample sequenced in a study of neurological immune-mediated disorders. TCRdb reanalysed the 5' RACE reads using MiXCR and keeps one entry per CDR3 protein. The sample includes tens of thousands of distinct CDR3 sequences, less than 5.5% seen only once; the top ten take about 2%. Sample: PBMCs. The receptors shown here come from a woman in her 30s with multiple sclerosis.

This chain connects TRBV5-1 to TRBJ2-5; D remains unclear. Trimming took off 0 bases at V and 4 bases at J, with 10 bases between the two ends. Germline V lookup: CDR1 SGHRS, CDR2 YFSETQ. The CDR3 consists of 14 residues. The CDR3 loop is CASSLGLVRETQYF. For the CDR3, the DNA is TGCGCCAGCAGCTTGGGGCTAGTTCGAGAGACCCAGTACTTC.

This clonotype was found many times. The chain has TRBV5-1 and TRBJ1-2, with unresolved D. CDR1 is SGHRS, CDR2 YFSETQ, per germline. The CDR3 is 16 residues long. V gave up 0 bases and J gave up 6 bases, with 18 bases separating them. CDR3 DNA sequence: TGCGCCAGCAGCTTGGAAGGCAGCAAAGCCTCTAATGGCTACACCTTC. This gives the protein CASSLEGSKASNGYTF.

This clonotype was counted at least ten times. The chain couples TRBV10-3 to TRBJ2-7, with D possibly matching TRBD1 (6 bases). Trimming cost V 7 bases and J 7 bases, with 14 bases left between them. The germline V gene encodes CDR1 ENHRY and CDR2 SYGVKD. The CDR3 consists of 12 residues. The CDR3 loop reads CAIKGDRGEQYF. The CDR3 bases are TGTGCCATCAAGGGGGACCGTGGGGAGCAGTACTTC.

This clonotype came up many times. The V gene is TRBV5-1, the J gene TRBJ2-1, with a tentative D call TRBD1 (5 bases). Germline CDR1 SGHRS, CDR2 YFSETQ. Between the trimmed V and J ends, which lost 7 bases and 5 bases, there was a span of 16 bases. The CDR3 length is 14 residues. DNA of the CDR3: TGCGCCAGCTCCAGGGCAGGGTTGAACAATGAGCAGTTCTTC. Its translation is CASSRAGLNNEQFF.

This clonotype was counted ten times or more. The chain has TRBV20-1 and TRBJ2-7; 9 bases align to TRBD2. Losses at the gene ends were 3 bases for V and 5 bases for J; bases not matched to a gene: 2. The germline V gene encodes CDR1 DFQATT and CDR2 SNEGSKA (reference sequence). The CDR3 extends over 12 amino acids. The chain's CDR3 is CSASLAGNEQYF. CDR3 bases: TGCAGTGCTAGCCTAGCGGGAAACGAGCAGTACTTC.

This clonotype has a handful of counts. The J gene is TRBJ2-1, the V gene TRBV20-1; TRBD2 aligns across 8 bases. The CDR3 sequence is 16 residues long. The V segment lost 4 bases and the J segment 0 bases; nucleotides outside the gene matches: 8. The germline CDR1 and CDR2 sequences are DFQATT and SNEGSKA (reference sequence). CDR3 coding DNA: TGCAGTGCTATAACCTTAGCGGGGAGCTCCTACAATGAGCAGTTCTTC. Translation: CSAITLAGSSYNEQFF.

Concerning this clonotype itself: A read error may explain this, as a much larger clone is one base away. The genes are TRBV20-1 and TRBJ1-2; D call uncertain. The CDR3 is 15 residues long. CDR1 and CDR2 (germline): DFQATT, SNEGSKA (reference sequence). Trimming took 0 bases from V and 5 from J, leaving 16 bases between them. The CDR3 is CSARDPGKGVYGYTF. CDR3 bases: TGCAGTGCTAGAGATCCGGGAAAGGGCGTTTATGGCTACACCTTC.

This clonotype has at least ten counts. This chain uses TRBV20-1 with TRBJ2-1, with TRBD2 matching 8 bases. The CDR3 covers 14 residues. J lost 5 bases, V lost 5 bases, and 8 bases had no gene match. Germline V gene data show CDR1 as DFQATT and CDR2 as SNEGSKA (reference sequence). CDR3 bases: TGCAGTGCTCCCGACTATAGCGGGGACAATGAGCAGTTCTTC. Its protein is CSAPDYSGDNEQFF.

This clonotype was counted ten times or more. The chain carries TRBV20-1 and TRBJ1-4; D is uncertain. This CDR3 has 12 residues. Per germline, CDR1 DFQATT and CDR2 SNEGSKA (reference sequence). The CDR3 is CTQPAPNEKLFF. The CDR3 DNA sequence: TGCACCCAGCCCGCGCCTAATGAAAAACTGTTTTTT.

The sample holds many counts of this clonotype. V is TRBV10-2 and J is TRBJ2-1; 7 nucleotides align to TRBD2. CDR1 and CDR2 from the germline V gene are WSHSY and SAAADI. The V gene end was trimmed by 7 bases and the J gene end by 3 bases; junction bases not matched to a gene: 6. The CDR3 runs 14 residues. The CDR3 is CASIPSGIYNEQFF. For the CDR3, the DNA is TGCGCCAGCATACCTAGCGGAATCTACAATGAGCAGTTCTTC.

This clonotype was observed many times. This chain joins TRBV15 and TRBJ1-1, with 7 positions matching TRBD1. Germline lookup yields CDR1 LNHNV and CDR2 YYDKDF (reference sequence). With 8 bases clipped from V and 1 base from J, the junction kept 10 bases outside the gene matches. This CDR3 region has 15 residues. CDR3 amino acids: CATHRGGVSNTEAFF. CDR3 sequence (DNA): TGTGCCACCCACAGGGGTGGCGTATCGAACACTGAAGCTTTCTTT.

This clonotype was seen repeatedly, ten times or more. The chain couples TRBV11-2 to TRBJ1-5; no clear D gene. Trimming removed 2 bases at V and 5 bases at J, with 7 bases between. CDR3 length: 13 residues. From germline, CDR1 is SGHAT and CDR2 FQNNGV. The CDR3 spells CASSLWADQPQHF. CDR3 in DNA: TGTGCCAGCAGCTTATGGGCAGATCAGCCCCAGCATTTT.

The sample holds many counts of this clonotype. The chain employs TRBV4-1 and TRBJ1-2; 7 nucleotides line up with TRBD1. J was trimmed by 3 bases and V by 4 bases; bases with no gene match: 8. The CDR3 is made up of 15 amino acids. Germline V lookup: CDR1 MGHRA, CDR2 YSYEKL. This CDR3 reads CASSRSLDRDYGYTF. For the CDR3, the DNA is TGCGCCAGCAGCCGTAGCCTAGACAGGGACTATGGCTACACCTTC.

The sample holds many counts of this clonotype. The chain carries TRBV20-1 and TRBJ2-7; 10 nucleotides align to TRBD2. This CDR3 has 15 residues. The V gene end was trimmed by 0 bases and the J gene end by 2 bases; junction bases not matched to a gene: 4. CDR1 DFQATT and CDR2 SNEGSKA come from the germline V gene (reference sequence). For the CDR3, the DNA is TGCAGTGCTAGAGATATTAGCGGGGGGCCCTACGAGCAGTACGTC. Translated, it gives CSARDISGGPYEQYV.

This clonotype was observed at least ten times. The rearrangement links TRBV12-3 or TRBV12-4 to TRBJ2-7; D unresolved. This CDR3 is 13 amino acids long. V lost 5 bases, J lost 12 bases, and 20 bases lay in between. CDR3 DNA: TGTGCCAGCAGTCTCATGACCCCAGTCGTACTGTACTTC. It yields the protein CASSLMTPVVLYF.